This T cell receptor (beta chain) originates from a study of T cells in Graves' hyperthyroidism and ophthalmopathy. Overall study: The blood sample was taken at first diagnosis, before treatment began.

The CDR3 extends over 13 amino acids. Trimming took off 4 bases at V and 2 bases at J, with 5 bases between the two ends. Germline CDR1 and CDR2: SEHNR and FQNEAQ (reference sequence). RNA transcripts served as the template for amplifying TCR beta CDR3 regions. RT-PCR in the first round (using the HTBI primer set) targeted the TCR CDR3. TCRdb re-derived calls from the multiplex PCR reads in MiXCR, one entry per CDR3 protein. The sample has around 420,000 distinct CDR3 sequences; roughly 14% are singletons. Graves' hyperthyroidism is called stable when ophthalmopathy does not progress within 18 months.

The V gene is TRBV7-9, the J gene TRBJ2-2, with no clear D. The sample consisted of blood. The source is a woman younger than 35 with Graves' hyperthyroidism. This CDR3 is CASSSYNTGELFF. CDR3 sequence (DNA): TGTGCCAGCAGCTCATATAACACCGGGGAGCTGTTTTTT.